Shown below are 14 T cell receptor beta chains from a single sample sequenced in a study of blood T cell repertoires in COVID-19. The protocol was immunoSEQ multiplex PCR, while the TCRdb copy is restricted to in-frame clones and leaves out a portion. The sample has about 390,000 clones, more than 75% seen once. Source material: peripheral blood. The source is a woman aged 55-75 years with COVID-19, enrolled during active disease.

The chain has TRBV3-1 (or the pseudogene TRBV3-2) and TRBJ1-2, with D perhaps matching TRBD1 (5 bases). Trimming took off 3 bases at V and 3 bases at J, with 5 bases between the two ends. This CDR3 comprises 12 residues. The germline V gene has CDR1 LGHDT and CDR2 YNNKEL (reference sequence). In nucleotides, the CDR3 is TGTGCCAGCAGCCAGACAGACTATGGCTACACCTTC. Translating gives CASSQTDYGYTF.

The chain employs TRBV4-2 and TRBJ2-2, with TRBD1 matching 11 bases. Germline CDR1 reads LGHNA; CDR2 reads YNFKEQ. After removal of 1 base from V and 2 bases from J, the junction contained 0 bases not matched to a gene. The CDR3 loop spans 16 amino acids. CDR3 DNA: TGTGCCAGCAGCCAAGGGACAGGGGGCAACACCGGGGAGCTGTTTTTT. The encoded protein is CASSQGTGGNTGELFF.

The genes are TRBV7-6 and TRBJ1-2; D is perhaps TRBD1 (5 bases). Looked up from germline, CDR1 is SGHVS and CDR2 is FNYEAQ. This CDR3 has 12 amino acids. V was pared by 3 bases and J by 8 bases, with 10 bases between. CDR3 DNA: TGTGCCAGCAGCTTCGGGGGAGGCGGCTACACCTTC. Translating gives CASSFGGGGYTF.

V gene TRBV6-5 combines with J gene TRBJ2-7; TRBD2 aligns across 7 bases. The CDR3 length is 14 residues. Germline trimming cut 8 bases from V and 0 bases from J; bases unmatched to any gene: 7. The germline CDR1 and CDR2 sequences are MNHEY and SVGAGI. CDR3 sequence: CASCRAGSSYEQYF. The CDR3 coding sequence is TGTGCCAGCTGTAGAGCGGGGAGCTCCTACGAGCAGTACTTC.

This clone came up once. The rearrangement joins TRBV7-2 to TRBJ1-5; TRBD1 is a possible D gene (6 bases). Trimming removed 1 base at V and 7 bases at J, with 11 bases between. This CDR3 is built from 14 residues. Germline loops: CDR1 SGHTA, CDR2 FQGNSA. The CDR3 DNA sequence: TGTGCCAGCAGCTTAGTTGACAGGTCGCAGCCCCAGCATTTT. Translated: CASSLVDRSQPQHF.

This clone was seen just once. This chain connects TRBV7-3 to TRBJ1-2; D possibly corresponds to TRBD1 (6 bases). The ends were cut back, 7 bases at V and 8 bases at J, with 20 bases in the middle. CDR3 length: 14 residues. Germline CDR1 and CDR2: SGHTA and FQGTGA. CDR3 loop: CASTPRGIQEGYTF. The CDR3 coding sequence is TGTGCCAGCACCCCGAGGGGGATTCAGGAGGGCTACACCTTC.

This clone occurred a few times. The V gene is TRBV19, the J gene TRBJ1-2; 8 nucleotides match TRBD1. Trimming at V came to 5 bases and at J to 6 bases, leaving 14 bases not matched to a gene. CDR1 and CDR2 from the germline V gene are LNHDA and SQIVND (reference sequence). The CDR3 spans 16 residues. The CDR3 region has the DNA TGTGCCAGTAGTTCCTACCCTCCGGGACAGGCCCATGGCTACACCTTC. Its protein product is CASSSYPPGQAHGYTF.

J is TRBJ2-7 and V is TRBV5-6, with 8 positions matching TRBD2. V lost 2 bases to trimming and J lost 1 base; unmatched junction nucleotides: 5. From germline, CDR1 is SGHDT and CDR2 YYEEEE. The CDR3 is made up of 15 amino acids. As DNA, the CDR3 is TGTGCCAGCAGCTTCGGCGGGGGGCCTTCCTACGAGCAGTACTTC. Protein: CASSFGGGPSYEQYF.

The chain couples TRBV18 to TRBJ1-1, with D tentatively TRBD1 (5 bases). Germline V gives CDR1 KGHSH, CDR2 LQKENI. This CDR3 has 15 residues. Trimming took 6 bases from V and 3 from J, leaving 17 bases between them. CDR3 in DNA: TGTGCCAGCTCTCCCCTGGGGGGAGAGGACACTGAAGCTTTCTTT. This codes for CASSPLGGEDTEAFF.

This chain joins TRBV7-3 and TRBJ2-7; TRBD1 matches at 7 bases. The germline V gene encodes CDR1 SGHTA and CDR2 FQGTGA. Trimming took 4 bases from V and 2 from J; bases not matched to a gene: 5. This CDR3 has 14 amino acids. The CDR3 DNA follows: TGTGCCAGCAGCTCAGACAGGGAACCCTACGAGCAGTACTTC. It specifies CASSSDREPYEQYF.

This clone was detected a few times. The CDR3 sequence is CASSQYNSGPYTF. Written as DNA, the CDR3 is TGTGCCAGCAGCCAATATAATTCAGGTCCCTACACCTTC. The chain recombines TRBV14 with TRBJ1-2; D unresolved. V gave up 2 bases and J gave up 10 bases, with 14 bases separating them. Germline CDR1 and CDR2: SGHDN and FVKESK. This CDR3 comprises 13 residues. The full variable domain, in which reference TRBV14 and TRBJ1-2 provide the parts outside the CDR3, is EAGVTQFPSHSVIEKGQTVTLRCDPISGHDNLYWYRRVMGKEIKFLLHFVKESKQDESGMPNNRFLAERTGGTYSTLKVQPAELEDSGVYFCASSQYNSGPYTFGSGTRLTVV.

The rearrangement links TRBV5-1 to TRBJ1-2; 7 nucleotides agree with TRBD1. The CDR3 length is 17 residues. V dropped 0 bases and J dropped 5; count of bases not matched to a gene: 13. Germline CDR1 and CDR2: SGHRS and YFSETQ. CDR3 DNA: TGCGCCAGCAGCTTGGCATGGCAGGGGGACTCCATGTATGGCTACACCTTC. It translates to CASSLAWQGDSMYGYTF.

This chain links TRBV5-1 with TRBJ1-2; TRBD1 agrees at 8 bases. Germline values: CDR1 SGHRS, CDR2 YFSETQ. Germline trimming cut 4 bases from V and 5 bases from J; bases unmatched to any gene: 13. This CDR3 comprises 16 residues. The DNA for the CDR3 is TGCGCCAGCAGCACCTGGACAGGGATGATGGGTTATGGCTACACCTTC. Translating it yields CASSTWTGMMGYGYTF.

This chain links TRBV14 with TRBJ1-1; 11 positions match TRBD1. The V and J ends lost 4 bases and 0 bases, in that order; junction bases with no gene match: 7. The germline V gene has CDR1 SGHDN and CDR2 FVKESK. The CDR3 loop spans 17 amino acids. In DNA, the CDR3 is TGTGCCAGCAGCCCGGACAGGGGGCGCATCCTGAACACTGAAGCTTTCTTT. This encodes CASSPDRGRILNTEAFF.